The entry that follows covers one T cell receptor (beta chain) sequence. Produced via immunoSEQ multiplex PCR; TCRdb's table is partial and in-frame only. The table includes roughly 7,000 clones, 80% to 85% detected once. Trimming stripped 4 bases from V and 7 bases from J, with 11 bases between. The CDR3 is 13 residues long. In germline, CDR1 is LGHNA, CDR2 YSLEER. This sample was included in a study of T cells after somatic rescue of genetic block. The sequence was collected from a boy aged 5-17 years. Sequencing was done on a sample of peripheral blood mononuclear cells (PBMCs). The chain has TRBV4-3 and TRBJ2-1; D gene uncertain. CDR3 loop: CASSLSSGNEQFF. The CDR3 DNA follows: TGCGCCAGCAGCCTGTCGAGTGGAAATGAGCAGTTCTTC.